This TCR beta chain was retrieved from a study of blood T cell repertoires in COVID-19. The CDR3 runs to 14 residues. CDR1 and CDR2 (germline): MNHEY, SVGAGI. V lost 6 bases to trimming and J lost 2 bases; unmatched junction nucleotides: 3. Using immunoSEQ multiplex PCR, the repertoire was profiled, and TCRdb retains in-frame clones only, with some absent. The sample lists roughly 90,000 clones, around four fifths occurring once. This TCR derives from a man aged 50 to 60 with acute or convalescent COVID-19. The rearrangement uses TRBV6-5 and TRBJ2-7, with 11 bases fitting TRBD2. Sample: peripheral blood. The CDR3 protein is CASRLAGGTYEQYF. In nucleotides, the CDR3 is TGTGCCAGCAGGCTAGCGGGAGGTACCTACGAGCAGTACTTC.